This T cell receptor beta chain was identified in a study of OX40 agonist ivuxolimab in advanced cancers. V was clipped by 5 bases and J by 1 base, with 14 bases between them. CDR3 size: 15 residues. Germline V CDR1 and CDR2: SGHNT, YENEEA. Using immunoSEQ multiplex PCR, the repertoire was profiled, and TCRdb retains in-frame clones only, with some absent. The sample gives tens of thousands of clones, 85% to 95% of which show up once; around 15% is in the top ten. The receptor comes from an adult with an advanced solid tumor such as melanoma, head and neck, liver or kidney cancer. The chain is built from TRBV11-3 and TRBJ2-5; D uncertain. This specimen was CD4+ or CD8+ T cells sorted from blood, taken in a trial of the OX40 agonist ivuxolimab. CDR3 in DNA: TGTGCCAGCAGCCCCCCCGCGCAGGTCCAAGAGACCCAGTACTTC. Its translation is CASSPPAQVQETQYF.